The source of this T cell receptor (beta chain) is a study of blood T cell repertoires in COVID-19. In the study overall: PBMCs, B-cell-depleted T cells, or T cells provided the cDNA or gDNA that made up the material.

Germline CDR1 is GTSNPN and CDR2 is SVGIG (reference sequence). The CDR3 spans 15 residues. Deletions cut 3 bases from V and 4 bases from J, with 13 bases between. Authors' data handling: Amplification with reference gene primers provided the estimates of nucleated cell counts. The data were produced by immunoSEQ multiplex PCR, yet TCRdb's version contains in-frame clones alone and is incomplete. The V and J calls and clone size are taken from that table; D and trimming were inferred from the DNA. The sample gives some 97,000 clones, 70% to 80% of which show up once; approximately 31% is in the top ten.

The sequence was obtained from a man in his sixties or seventies with active or convalescent COVID-19. The specimen was peripheral blood. The V and J genes are TRBV30 and TRBJ1-6; D is undetermined. CDR3 region: CAWSDGVGYNSPLHF. The CDR3 DNA reads as TGTGCCTGGAGCGACGGGGTGGGATATAATTCACCCCTCCACTTT.